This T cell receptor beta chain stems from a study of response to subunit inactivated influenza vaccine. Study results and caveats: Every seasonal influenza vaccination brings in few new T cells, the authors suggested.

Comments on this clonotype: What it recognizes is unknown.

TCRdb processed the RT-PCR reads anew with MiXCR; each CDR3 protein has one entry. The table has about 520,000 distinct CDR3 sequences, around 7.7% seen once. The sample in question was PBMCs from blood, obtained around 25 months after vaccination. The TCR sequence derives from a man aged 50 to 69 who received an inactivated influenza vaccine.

CDR3 region: CSVETGPSEQYF. The CDR3 nucleotides are TGCAGCGTTGAAACAGGGCCCAGCGAGCAGTACTTC. The chain is built from TRBV29-1 and TRBJ2-7, with D possibly TRBD1 on 6 matching bases. The CDR3 extends over 12 amino acids. The germline gives CDR1 SQVTM, CDR2 ANQGSEA. V was trimmed by 2 bases and J by 6 bases, leaving 11 bases between them.